The 26 T cell receptor beta chains below were found in one sample sequenced in a study of regulatory T cells in long-lasting Graves disease. Sample time point: persistent/refractory GD, antithyroid drugs over 5 years with positive TRAb. With RNA extracted from PBMCs as input, the TCR library was made. Assembly of TCR beta libraries relied on iRepertoire HTBI primers together with Arm-PCR of CDR3 regions. TCRdb recomputed calls from the multiplex PCR reads with MiXCR, one row per CDR3 protein. The sample carries about 420,000 distinct CDR3 sequences, around 20% recorded once. The source was peripheral blood mononuclear cells (PBMCs), collected when the disease was refractory, from a patient treated with antithyroid drugs. The receptors shown here come from a female donor with Graves disease.

There are many counts of this clonotype. This sequence joins TRBV28 and TRBJ1-2; a weak D match, TRBD1 (5 bases). The germline V gene encodes CDR1 MDHEN and CDR2 SYDVKM. This CDR3 has 13 residues. With 4 bases removed from V and 8 bases from J, the gap between germline ends came to 14 bases. CDR3 sequence reads: CASSSAGIYGYTF. The CDR3 DNA follows: TGTGCCAGCAGTTCGGCAGGGATCTACGGCTACACCTTC.

This clonotype has more than one count but fewer than ten. The chain carries TRBV20-1 and TRBJ2-7, with D tentatively TRBD1 (5 bases). Germline loops: CDR1 DFQATT, CDR2 SNEGSKA (reference sequence). V lost 2 bases, J lost 2 bases, and 7 bases lay in between. The CDR3 is made up of 12 amino acids. The CDR3 DNA reads TGCAGTGCTAGACTCAGGGCCTACGAGCAGTACTTC. Protein sequence: CSARLRAYEQYF.

Remarks on this clonotype: A far larger clone differs by one base, so this is likely a read error. The chain is built from TRBV7-9 and TRBJ2-4; 8 nucleotides line up with TRBD1. Per germline, CDR1 SEHNR and CDR2 FQNEAQ (reference sequence). The CDR3 has 15 residues. CDR3 amino acids: CASSLRTGQINIRYF. DNA of the CDR3: TGTGCCAGCAGCTTAAGGACAGGGCAGATTAACATTCGGTACTTC.

This clonotype showed up many times. The CDR3 sequence: CASSLVGAEAFF. The CDR3 region has the DNA TGTGCCAGCAGCTTAGTCGGAGCTGAAGCTTTCTTT. The chain links TRBV7-8 to TRBJ1-1; D not resolved. The CDR3 has 12 residues. The V and J ends lost 1 base and 6 bases respectively, with 6 bases between them. Germline V gene sequence: CDR1 SGHVS, CDR2 FQNEAQ.

This clonotype was seen at least ten times. This sequence joins TRBV28 and TRBJ2-6; D might be TRBD1 (5 bases). The CDR3 has 16 amino acids. The germline V and J ends were trimmed by 3 bases and 4 bases, with 13 bases remaining between them. CDR1 and CDR2 (germline): MDHEN, SYDVKM. The DNA for the CDR3 is TGTGCCAGCAGTTTCTTAGGGGCGCCGGGGGCCAACGTCCTGACTTTC. Translating it yields CASSFLGAPGANVLTF.

The rearrangement uses TRBV6-1 and TRBJ1-6, with D tentatively TRBD1 (6 bases). Trimming pared 4 bases from V and 0 bases from J, leaving 13 bases between. The CDR3 totals 17 residues. The germline V gene encodes CDR1 MNHNS and CDR2 SASEGT. The CDR3 loop reads CASSGRTVSSYNSPLHF. The CDR3 coding sequence is TGTGCCAGCAGTGGACGGACAGTGAGCTCCTATAATTCACCCCTCCACTTT.

The rearrangement joins TRBV4-1 to TRBJ1-1, with 7 bases fitting TRBD1. Germline values: CDR1 MGHRA, CDR2 YSYEKL. The CDR3 is made up of 13 amino acids. V gave up 1 base and J gave up 5 bases; unmatched junction bases: 1. This CDR3 is CASSQAQGTEAFF. The CDR3 DNA reads as TGCGCCAGCAGCCAAGCACAGGGGACTGAAGCTTTCTTT.

This clonotype was found many times. The chain carries TRBV28 and TRBJ2-7; 7 bases match TRBD1. V was clipped by 3 bases and J by 0 bases; unmatched bases: 5. The CDR3 loop spans 15 amino acids. CDR1 and CDR2 from the germline V gene are MDHEN and SYDVKM. The DNA of the CDR3 is TGTGCCAGCAGTTTCCGGGACAGAGCCTCCTACGAGCAGTACTTC. Protein sequence: CASSFRDRASYEQYF.

The genes are TRBV6-9 and TRBJ1-2; unclear D gene. V lost 3 bases to trimming and J lost 1 base, with 15 bases between them. The CDR3 sequence is 16 residues long. Per the germline V gene, CDR1 is MNHGY and CDR2 is SVAAGI. The CDR3: CASSYVQASINYGYTF. The CDR3 nucleotides are TGTGCCAGCAGTTACGTCCAGGCGTCCATTAACTATGGCTACACCTTC.

The table lists this clonotype with many counts. The genes are TRBV20-1 and TRBJ1-1, with D possibly TRBD1 on 6 matching bases. Germline V lookup: CDR1 DFQATT, CDR2 SNEGSKA (reference sequence). V was shortened by 5 bases and J by 3 bases, with 19 bases between the two germline ends. This CDR3 is built from 15 residues. CDR3 sequence (DNA): TGCAGTGCTTCCCTTACAGGGTTTGGGGACACTGAAGCTTTCTTT. Translation gives CSASLTGFGDTEAFF.

The chain uses TRBV20-1 and TRBJ2-5; 16 bases map to TRBD2. This CDR3 comprises 20 residues. The germline gives CDR1 DFQATT, CDR2 SNEGSKA (reference sequence). Trimming cost V 4 bases and J 5 bases; bases outside gene matches: 19. DNA for the CDR3: TGCAGTGCTAAGAAAACCATGCCGGGACTAGCGGGAGGGTTTGAGGAGACCCAGTACTTC. Protein: CSAKKTMPGLAGGFEETQYF.

This clonotype was detected many times. The J gene is TRBJ2-1, the V gene TRBV2; D is perhaps TRBD2 (5 bases). V was trimmed by 4 bases and J by 4 bases, leaving 17 bases between them. CDR1 SNHLY and CDR2 FYNNEI come from the germline V gene. The CDR3 consists of 16 residues. The CDR3 bases are TGTGCCAGCAGTGCGCGTAAGAGCGGCCCATACAATGAGCAGTTCTTC. Protein sequence: CASSARKSGPYNEQFF.

The table lists this clonotype with many counts. The chain carries TRBV12-3 or TRBV12-4 and TRBJ1-2, with D maybe TRBD1 (6 bases). The CDR3 is 14 residues long. V was trimmed by 3 bases and J by 1 base, leaving 9 bases between them. The CDR3 here is CASSFEGDNYGYTF. CDR3 DNA: TGTGCCAGCAGTTTCGAGGGGGATAACTATGGCTACACCTTC.

This clonotype was picked up a small number of times. A read error may produce the germline difference seen at one junction end. CDR3 nucleotide sequence: TGTGACAGCAGCCCGGCCCGGGGATTCACTGAAGCTTTCTTT. It yields the protein CDSSPARGFTEAFF. The J gene is TRBJ1-1, the V gene TRBV7-2; the D is unclear. The V gene's germline CDR1 is SGHTA and CDR2 FQGNSA. The CDR3 has 14 amino acids.

The rearrangement uses TRBV2 and TRBJ1-1; D gene ambiguous. The germline gives CDR1 SNHLY, CDR2 FYNNEI. The CDR3 loop spans 15 amino acids. The V gene lost 7 bases and the J gene lost 6 bases, with 21 bases spanning the gap. CDR3 residues: CASTIPVGIDSEAFF. The DNA for the CDR3 is TGTGCCAGCACCATACCCGTGGGAATTGACTCTGAAGCTTTCTTT.

This clonotype occurred a few times. The CDR3 DNA sequence: TGTGCCACCAGCGCCGGAGAAGGTTTGAGGGTCGAGCAGTACTTC. Amino acid sequence: CATSAGEGLRVEQYF. The V gene is TRBV15, the J gene TRBJ2-7, with a tentative D call TRBD2 (5 bases). Germline-derived CDR1 and CDR2 are LNHNV and YYDKDF (reference sequence). The CDR3 contains 15 residues. The germline V and J ends were trimmed by 5 bases and 6 bases, with 20 bases remaining between them.

This clonotype showed up many times. As DNA, the CDR3 is TGTGCCAGCACCGGGGTCAATCAGCCCCAGCATTTT. Protein product: CASTGVNQPQHF. The chain uses TRBV28 and TRBJ1-5; no firm D call. The CDR3 extends over 12 amino acids. Between the trimmed V and J ends, which lost 7 bases and 3 bases, there was a span of 7 bases. Germline V gives CDR1 MDHEN, CDR2 SYDVKM.

The rearrangement uses TRBV20-1 and TRBJ1-1, with D possibly matching TRBD1 (5 bases). CDR3 length: 13 amino acids. Germline loops: CDR1 DFQATT, CDR2 SNEGSKA (reference sequence). Between the trimmed V and J ends, which lost 6 bases and 6 bases, there was a span of 17 bases. The CDR3 region is CSALTGGIAEAFF. The CDR3 DNA sequence: TGCAGTGCCCTTACGGGGGGTATCGCTGAAGCTTTCTTT.

The chain employs TRBV6-1 and TRBJ1-1; no definite D call. Trimming took 3 bases from V and 2 from J, leaving 7 bases between them. Germline V gene sequence: CDR1 MNHNS, CDR2 SASEGT. CDR3 size: 13 residues. As DNA, the CDR3 is TGTGCCAGCAGTGATTCAACAAACACTGAAGCTTTCTTT. This gives the protein CASSDSTNTEAFF.

In its sample, this clonotype was seen many times. The chain uses TRBV27 and TRBJ1-1, with a possible D match to TRBD1 (6 bases). Per the germline V gene, CDR1 is MNHEY and CDR2 is SMNVEV (reference sequence). CDR3 length: 14 amino acids. Trimming shortened V by 6 bases and J by 9 bases, and 20 bases separated the two germline ends. CDR3 DNA sequence: TGTGCCAGCAGAGGAACCGGACGACAGGTTCAAGCTTTCTTT. Amino acid sequence: CASRGTGRQVQAFF.

This clonotype has just a few counts. This chain uses TRBV3-2 with TRBJ1-6; the table's D call TRBD1 went unverified against the DNA. TRBV3-2 is a listed pseudogene. The CDR3 length is 15 residues. CDR3 loop: CASSQVQQGNSPLHF. DNA for the CDR3: TGTGCCAGCAGCCAAGTTCAGCAGGGAAATTCACCCCTCCACTTT.

The J gene is TRBJ2-6, the V gene TRBV5-6, with D unresolved. The CDR3 length is 15 residues. Germline V gene data show CDR1 as SGHDT and CDR2 as YYEEEE. V was cut by 2 bases and J by 2 bases, with 8 bases left in between. The CDR3 protein is CASSFRIAGANVLTF. CDR3 nucleotides: TGTGCCAGCAGCTTCAGGATAGCTGGGGCCAACGTCCTGACTTTC.

Comment on this clonotype: A much larger clone lies one base from this, so it may be a read error. V gene TRBV12-3 or TRBV12-4 combines with J gene TRBJ2-7; TRBD1 matches 10 bases. CDR3 length: 15 amino acids. Unmatched junction bases numbered 5, after V lost 3 bases and J lost 3 bases. CDR3 sequence (DNA): TGTGCCAGCAGTTTTTCGGGGACAGGGGACTACGAGCAGTACTTC. Translation gives CASSFSGTGDYEQYF.

For the CDR3, the DNA is TGTGCCAGCAGTTACTACAGATACGAGCAGTACTTC. Translating gives CASSYYRYEQYF. V is TRBV6-2 or TRBV6-3 and J is TRBJ2-7; D is uncertain. The length of the CDR3 is 12 residues. CDR1 and CDR2 from the germline V gene are MNHEY and SVGEGT. V lost 1 base and J lost 4, with 5 bases in between.

This clonotype was counted a few times. One base away lies a much larger clone, so this may be a sequencing read error. Lacking the conserved final phenylalanine or tryptophan, this CDR3 likely reflects a read error. The V call is TRBV28, the J call TRBJ1-2, with 7 bases fitting TRBD1. J lost 4 bases, V lost 5 bases, and 4 bases had no gene match. From germline, CDR1 is MDHEN and CDR2 SYDVKM. The CDR3 totals 13 residues. The CDR3 region has the DNA TGTGCCAGCAGTAGGGGGCGCGGCTATGGCTACACCCTC. Translated: CASSRGRGYGYTL.

The V call is TRBV9, the J call TRBJ1-1, with D unclear. CDR3 length: 16 amino acids. Germline V gene lookup returns CDR1 SGDLS and CDR2 YYNGEE. V was pared by 0 bases and J by 6 bases, with 18 bases between. The CDR3 reads CASSVAGQASGSEAFF. The CDR3 nucleotides read TGTGCCAGCAGCGTAGCTGGGCAGGCCAGCGGGTCTGAAGCTTTCTTT.